This T cell receptor (beta chain) was retrieved from a study of shared clonotypes between healthy human individuals. Across the whole study: The study used three CD4 naive, three CD4 memory, two CD8 naive and one CD8 memory plate per donor.

The donors were adults (healthy and HIV-negative) with no recent acute infections or vaccinations. The donors, all of them Caucasian adults, lived in Nashville, Tennessee. From CD4+ cells came CD45RA+ naive and CD45RA-negative memory subsets. This clone showed up just a few times. Within the sample, other DNA sequences also encode this same CDR3. V was shortened by 0 bases and J by 1 base, with 6 bases between the two germline ends. Germline V CDR1 and CDR2: LGHNA, YSLEER. The CDR3 extends over 14 amino acids. Libraries were prepared by immunoSEQ multiplex PCR; TCRdb keeps only in-frame clonotypes and omits some of them. Of more than 1 million clones in the sample, 75% to 85% were seen once.

This clonotype was obtained from a man aged 18-30 years in good health. Some clones in this sample may be carry-over from other donors' samples. The sequenced material came from memory CD4+ T cells from PBMCs. Sample subset: CD45RA-negative fraction. The rearrangement links TRBV4-3 to TRBJ1-1, with D hard to call. CDR3 in DNA: TGCGCCAGCAGCCAAGATGGTTCGAACACTGAAGCTTTCTTT. Amino acid sequence: CASSQDGSNTEAFF.